These 11 T cell receptor beta chains share one sample of origin, sequenced in a study of T cells in narcolepsy. Method: immunoSEQ multiplex PCR; TCRdb's copy keeps in-frame clones and lacks some. The table shows more than 20,000 clones, with 92% occurring only once. The sequenced material came from CD45RA- memory CD4+ T cells from PBMCs. The receptors stem from a human donor with narcolepsy.

This CDR3 reads CASGPDFYEQYF. Here the CDR3 DNA reads TGTGCTAGTGGACCCGACTTCTACGAGCAGTACTTC. The chain has TRBV12-5 and TRBJ2-7, with D unresolved. Germline V gives CDR1 LGHNT, CDR2 FRNRAP. Trimming removed 6 bases from V and 3 bases from J, with 9 bases in between. The CDR3 runs 12 residues.

This clone was picked up one time. The chain couples TRBV7-9 to TRBJ1-4; 8 bases align to TRBD1. V gave up 0 bases and J gave up 8 bases; unmatched junction bases: 5. Germline V CDR1 and CDR2: SEHNR, FQNEAQ (reference sequence). This CDR3 spans 15 amino acids. The CDR3 DNA is TGTGCCAGCAGCTTAGCGACAGGGGTAGCGGAAAAACTGTTTTTT. Translation gives CASSLATGVAEKLFF.

The gene calls are TRBV5-1 and TRBJ2-3; 8 positions match TRBD1. Germline V gene sequence: CDR1 SGHRS, CDR2 YFSETQ. V dropped 1 base and J dropped 1; count of bases not matched to a gene: 2. The CDR3 sequence is 15 residues long. The CDR3 region has the DNA TGCGCCAGCAGCTTGCAGGGGGCTGGCACAGATACGCAGTATTTT. Protein product: CASSLQGAGTDTQYF.

J is TRBJ2-7 and V is TRBV4-1, with TRBD2 matching 9 bases. The germline CDR1 and CDR2 sequences are MGHRA and YSYEKL. The junction had 7 bases not matched to a gene; V was cut back by 4 bases and J by 3 bases. The CDR3 contains 15 residues. CDR3 in DNA: TGCGCCAGCAGCCCTCTAGCGGGGAGGTTCTACGAGCAGTACTTC. This encodes CASSPLAGRFYEQYF.

The chain employs TRBV6-1 and TRBJ1-1; the match to TRBD1 covers 10 bases. CDR1 is MNHNS and CDR2 is SASEGT in the germline V gene. The CDR3 has 14 residues. V shed 1 base and J 11 bases; nucleotides not matched to a gene: 7. DNA of the CDR3: TGTGCCAGCAGTGAAGTACCGGGACAGGGGAAGGCTTTCTTT. Translating it yields CASSEVPGQGKAFF.

The V gene is TRBV4-2, the J gene TRBJ2-3; unclear D gene. Trimming took off 2 bases at V and 0 bases at J, with 9 bases between the two ends. The V gene's germline CDR1 is LGHNA and CDR2 YNFKEQ. This CDR3 spans 15 amino acids. DNA for the CDR3: TGTGCCAGCAGCCAATTCCCCGGGAGCACAGATACGCAGTATTTT. Translating it yields CASSQFPGSTDTQYF.

The chain recombines TRBV7-8 with TRBJ2-4; D tentatively reads TRBD1 or TRBD2 (5 bases each). Trimming pared 4 bases from V and 6 bases from J, leaving 16 bases between. This CDR3 is built from 15 residues. In germline, CDR1 is SGHVS, CDR2 FQNEAQ. CDR3 region: CASSSRGTLGNIQYF. The CDR3 bases are TGTGCCAGCAGCTCCCGAGGGACCCTAGGAAACATTCAGTACTTC. Complete variable domain (other parts from reference TRBV7-8 and TRBJ2-4): GAGVSQSPRYKVAKRGQDVALRCDPISGHVSLFWYQQALGQGPEFLTYFQNEAQLDKSGLPSDRFFAERPEGSVSTLKIQRTQQEDSAVYLCASSSRGTLGNIQYFGAGTRLSVL.

Of note for this clone: Other DNA sequences from this sample encode an identical CDR3 as well. The V and J genes are TRBV18 and TRBJ2-7; D is possibly TRBD1 or TRBD2 (5 bases each). The CDR3 is made up of 14 amino acids. From germline, CDR1 is KGHSH and CDR2 LQKENI. Trimming removed 6 bases at V and 2 bases at J, with 14 bases between. This chain's CDR3 is CASSPGQGPYEQYF. CDR3 sequence (DNA): TGTGCCAGCTCCCCGGGGCAGGGCCCCTACGAGCAGTACTTC.

The rearrangement uses TRBV30 and TRBJ1-5; maybe TRBD1 (5 bases). This CDR3 comprises 13 residues. Germline CDR1 reads GTSNPN; CDR2 reads SVGIG (reference sequence). The V and J ends lost 8 bases and 4 bases respectively, with 15 bases between them. CDR3 DNA sequence: TGTGCCAGCCAAACCTCAGGGAATCAGCCCCAGCATTTT. Amino acids: CASQTSGNQPQHF. Combining the CDR3 with reference TRBV30 and TRBJ1-5 gives the whole variable domain SQTIHQWPATLVQPVGSPLSLECTVEGTSNPNLYWYRQAAGRGLQLLFYSVGIGQISSEVPQNLSASRPQDRQFILSSKKLLLSDSGFYLCASQTSGNQPQHFGDGTRLSIL.

This chain uses TRBV6-1 with TRBJ1-2, with D maybe TRBD1 (6 bases). Per germline, CDR1 MNHNS and CDR2 SASEGT. V was pared by 10 bases and J by 4 bases, with 19 bases between. The CDR3 has 14 amino acids. In nucleotides, the CDR3 is TGTGCCACGTGGGGGGGCTATTCGGGCTATGGCTACACCTTC. This sequence encodes CATWGGYSGYGYTF.

This clone was detected only once. The chain couples TRBV27 to TRBJ2-4; 7 bases align to TRBD1. With 7 bases clipped from V and 3 bases from J, the junction kept 9 bases outside the gene matches. The CDR3 consists of 15 residues. Germline CDR1 is MNHEY and CDR2 is SMNVEV (reference sequence). CDR3 protein: CASTTGRLGKNIQYF. DNA of the CDR3: TGTGCCAGCACGACAGGGAGATTGGGCAAAAACATTCAGTACTTC.